The 6 T cell receptor beta chains below all came from one sample that was sequenced in a study of EBV T-cell therapy then PD-1 blockade in nasopharyngeal carcinoma. As to treatment: AdE1-LMPpoly-expanded autologous EBV-specific T-cell therapy followed by anti-PD-1 nivolumab. Their recognized antigens are unknown. Generated by immunoSEQ multiplex PCR, the TCRdb table keeps only in-frame clones and is missing some. The sample has some 20,000 clones; roughly 83% are singletons. The sequenced sample was CD8+ T cells from blood, obtained at roughly day 35 from a patient whose treatment included autologous EBV-specific T cells and nivolumab. These receptor sequences come from a man aged 35 to 55 with nasopharyngeal carcinoma.

The chain recombines TRBV7-6 with TRBJ2-1, with TRBD1 as a possible D gene (6 bases). The germline gives CDR1 SGHVS, CDR2 FNYEAQ. The CDR3 is 16 residues long. V was trimmed by 7 bases and J by 2 bases, leaving 18 bases between them. CDR3 DNA: TGTGCCAGCACCGTAGGGGGAGACTTTACCTACAATGAGCAGTTCTTC. This translates into CASTVGGDFTYNEQFF.

The chain combines TRBV4-1 with TRBJ2-3; D gene uncertain. Looked up from germline, CDR1 is MGHRA and CDR2 is YSYEKL. Trimming took 4 bases from V and 2 from J, leaving 16 bases between them. The CDR3 consists of 16 residues. The CDR3 bases are TGCGCCAGCAGCCGACCCGGCAGCTTAATCACAGATACGCAGTATTTT. The encoded protein is CASSRPGSLITDTQYF.

This rearrangement joins TRBV28 to TRBJ1-5; TRBD1 matches 8 bases. In germline, CDR1 is MDHEN, CDR2 SYDVKM. The CDR3 length is 15 residues. The V segment lost 4 bases and the J segment 4 bases; nucleotides outside the gene matches: 6. The CDR3 sequence is CASSWGTGGNQPQHF. DNA of the CDR3: TGTGCCAGCAGTTGGGGGACAGGCGGAAATCAGCCCCAGCATTTT.

The chain combines TRBV6-2 or TRBV6-3 with TRBJ1-1; no definite D call. Trimming cost V 5 bases and J 0 bases, with 10 bases left between them. Per germline, CDR1 MNHEY and CDR2 SVGEGT. The CDR3 contains 14 residues. The CDR3, as DNA: TGTGCCAGCAGTAAAACAGAGCTGAACACTGAAGCTTTCTTT. It is translated as CASSKTELNTEAFF.

The genes are TRBV5-6 and TRBJ2-1, with 7 positions matching TRBD2. V lost 0 bases and J lost 4; bases outside the gene matches: 4. CDR1 and CDR2 (germline): SGHDT, YYEEEE. This CDR3 spans 15 amino acids. This chain's CDR3 is CASSLVRGSYNEQFF. The CDR3 DNA sequence: TGTGCCAGCAGCTTGGTGCGGGGGAGTTACAATGAGCAGTTCTTC.

The rearrangement joins TRBV5-8 to TRBJ1-5; tentatively, D is TRBD1 (6 bases). This CDR3 has 15 residues. Germline V CDR1 and CDR2: SGHTS, YDEGEE. The V end was cut by 5 bases, the J end by 0 bases, with 12 bases between. CDR3 in DNA: TGTGCCAGCAGTATCCAGGGGTATAGCAATCAGCCCCAGCATTTT. Residues: CASSIQGYSNQPQHF.